This T cell receptor (beta chain) was observed in a study of naive and memory T cell subsets. Study-level results: Over 95% of naive TCR sequences appeared only once after error correction, unlike memory subsets.

The beta constant-region primer was an equimolar mix of two oligonucleotides covering TRBC1 and TRBC2. TCRdb processed the UMI-ligation and nested PCR reads anew with MiXCR; each CDR3 protein has one entry. The table includes around 30,000 distinct CDR3 sequences, roughly a tenth detected once. This clonotype has only a few counts. Its antigen is unidentified. Separate alpha and beta amplification began at the second PCR step. This clonotype was sampled from a human donor in good health. The specimen was effector memory CD4+ T cells from blood. Specified subset: effector memory, CD45RA- CD27-.

The CDR3 loop reads CASSMTVSYEQYF. Written as DNA, the CDR3 is TGTGCCAGCAGCATGACAGTTTCCTACGAGCAGTACTTC. This chain connects TRBV7-2 to TRBJ2-7, with D possibly TRBD1 on 5 matching bases. V was cut by 5 bases and J by 1 base, with 9 bases left in between. The CDR3 totals 13 residues. Germline CDR1 is SGHTA and CDR2 is FQGNSA. The whole variable domain, remainder taken from reference TRBV7-2 and TRBJ2-7, is GAGVSQSPSNKVTEKGKDVELRCDPISGHTALYWYRQSLGQGLEFLIYFQGNSAPDKSGLPSDRFSAERTGGSVSTLTIQRTQQEDSAVYLCASSMTVSYEQYFGPGTRLTVT.